One T cell receptor (beta chain) is described in this entry. Many counts were recorded for this clonotype. Its recognized antigen is unknown. Per-nucleotide qualities are absent, and no much larger clonotype sits a single base away. This record comes from a study of tumor-infiltrating lymphocytes in oesophageal squamous cell carcinoma (dated by TCRdb to 2016 to 2017). V sheds 4 bases and J sheds 1 base, leaving 13 bases between their ends. According to the germline V gene, CDR1 reads SGHDN and CDR2 reads FVKESK. From the cysteine up to the phenylalanine, the CDR3 has a length of 16 residues. CDR3 DNA is the only sequence kept; it has 48 bases, read in frame from the first base. Libraries were made using PCR. TCRdb names Illumina HiSeq 2000 as the instrument used. TCRdb took the public reads, trimmed them with fastp at Q25, ran MiXCR for clone calling and kept in-frame beta chains. Each entry merges the rows of one CDR3 protein and shows their most common DNA and genes. In all, the sample holds fewer than 20,000 distinct CDR3 sequences, and roughly 45% of those were seen once. The ten largest account for about 42% of the sample.

This receptor was taken from a female donor with esophageal squamous cell carcinoma. The rearranged segments are TRBV14 and TRBJ1-4; the D gene lacks a confident call. Sequenced sample: blood. In nucleotides, the sequence is TGTGCCAGCAGCCCCCGGGCCTCCGTAACTAATGAAAAACTGTTTTTT. It encodes CASSPRASVTNEKLFF.